These 16 T cell receptor beta chains were sequenced from one sample in a study of metastatic and nonmetastatic thyroid tumors. TCRdb re-called the PCR reads via MiXCR. The sample has more than 70,000 clones, less than 10% seen once. Prior to thyroid surgery, none of the patients had received any treatment. Sequencing was carried out using blood. The receptor set was obtained from a female donor with papillary thyroid cancer or a benign thyroid nodule (not recorded which). Some clones in this sample may be carry-over from other donors' samples.

This clone has a count of ten or more. V is TRBV29-1 and J is TRBJ2-5, with 8 bases lining up with TRBD2. V lost 3 bases and J lost 6; bases outside the gene matches: 6. From germline, CDR1 is SQVTM and CDR2 ANQGSEA. The CDR3 spans 13 residues. The CDR3 sequence: CSVDRGGPKTQYF. CDR3 DNA: TGCAGCGTTGACCGGGGGGGCCCGAAGACCCAGTACTTC.

This clone occurred many times. The rearrangement links TRBV6-6 to TRBJ1-5; perhaps TRBD1 as D (6 bases). The CDR3 totals 15 residues. CDR1 is MNHNY, CDR2 SVGAGI, per germline (reference sequence). The V end lost 0 bases, the J end lost 9 bases, and 15 bases lay between the germline ends. The CDR3 coding sequence is TGTGCCAGCAGTTACTCAGGGGAGGGGGTATGGCCCCAGCATTTT. This encodes CASSYSGEGVWPQHF.

In this sample, this clone turned up many times. This could be a read error, since a much larger clone is one nucleotide away. The V and J genes are TRBV28 and TRBJ1-6, with a tentative D call TRBD1 (5 bases). The CDR3 is made up of 16 amino acids. Germline-derived CDR1 and CDR2 are MDHEN and SYDVKM. The CDR3 nucleotides are TGTGCCGGCAGTTCCCCTTATCGGGGCCTAAATTCACCCCTCCACTTT. Protein: CAGSSPYRGLNSPLHF.

In this sample, this clone turned up many times. The V gene is TRBV24-1, the J gene TRBJ2-5, with D perhaps TRBD1 (6 bases). CDR3 length: 12 residues. Germline V gene lookup returns CDR1 KGHDR and CDR2 SFDVKD. Deletions cut 9 bases from V and 2 bases from J, with 9 bases between. The CDR3 here is CATFTGQETQYF. The CDR3 DNA follows: TGTGCCACCTTTACAGGGCAAGAGACCCAGTACTTC.

This clone was counted many times. This chain joins TRBV12-3 or TRBV12-4 and TRBJ1-3; D possibly corresponds to TRBD1 (6 bases). The CDR3 consists of 18 residues. Between the trimmed V and J ends, which lost 7 bases and 4 bases, there was a span of 26 bases. The CDR3 loop reads CASTNGIRDTYNGNTIYF. In DNA form, the CDR3 reads TGTGCCAGCACCAATGGGATTCGGGACACTTATAACGGAAACACCATATATTTT.

The chain couples TRBV6-1 to TRBJ1-3; 7 nucleotides match TRBD1. The CDR3 is 16 residues long. V trimming: 3 bases; J trimming: 13 bases; junction bases outside the gene matches: 18. CDR1 is MNHNS, CDR2 SASEGT, per germline. This CDR3 is CASSDRQGGYGSTIYF. The CDR3 nucleotides are TGTGCCAGCAGTGATAGACAGGGAGGTTACGGAAGCACAATATATTTT.

Only a few counts were recorded for this clone. In DNA form, the CDR3 reads TGTGCCAGCAGTTCCCAGGGGCCCCGGATCTACGAGCAGTACTTC. It encodes CASSSQGPRIYEQYF. The chain is built from TRBV28 and TRBJ2-7; D possibly corresponds to TRBD1 (6 bases). Germline CDR1 reads MDHEN; CDR2 reads SYDVKM. Trimming removed 4 bases from V and 3 bases from J, with 16 bases in between. This CDR3 is built from 15 residues.

This clone was counted many times. The chain links TRBV7-9 to TRBJ2-5; 7 bases are a match to TRBD1. V shed 1 base, J shed 13 bases, and the junction held 6 bases outside the gene matches. CDR1 and CDR2 (germline): SEHNR, FQNEAQ (reference sequence). The CDR3 has 12 residues. The DNA for the CDR3 is TGTGCCAGCAGCTTAGGCGAGGGACAGTGGTACTTC. This translates into CASSLGEGQWYF.

This rearrangement joins TRBV20-1 to TRBJ2-1; a possible D gene is TRBD2 (6 bases). This CDR3 has 14 amino acids. V was pared by 0 bases and J by 9 bases, with 15 bases between. Per the germline V gene, CDR1 is DFQATT and CDR2 is SNEGSKA (reference sequence). The CDR3, as DNA: TGCAGTGCTAGAGAGAGGACGACTAGGATTGAGCAGTTCTTC. Its translation is CSARERTTRIEQFF.

Note on this clone: A much larger clone lies a single base off, so this may be a read error. The chain carries TRBV7-2 and TRBJ1-1, with 9 bases matching TRBD1. The CDR3 sequence is 13 residues long. V gave up 5 bases and J gave up 6 bases; unmatched junction bases: 4. The germline gives CDR1 SGHTA, CDR2 FQGNSA. The CDR3 spells CASSLGQGAEAFF. The CDR3 DNA follows: TGTGCCAGCAGCCTGGGACAGGGCGCTGAAGCTTTCTTT.

Ten or more counts support this clone. The chain is built from TRBV2 and TRBJ1-2, with D perhaps TRBD1 (5 bases). The CDR3 is made up of 18 amino acids. Trimming shortened V by 0 bases and J by 8 bases, and 25 bases separated the two germline ends. Germline V lookup: CDR1 SNHLY, CDR2 FYNNEI. In nucleotides, the CDR3 is TGTGCCAGCAGTGAAGCGGGGTCCAAGGGGCAATTTGGCGGAGGCTACACCTTC. It is translated as CASSEAGSKGQFGGGYTF.

This clone was found many times. The chain joins TRBV5-6 to TRBJ2-7; a weak D match, TRBD1 (5 bases). This CDR3 is 11 amino acids long. Trimming shortened V by 3 bases and J by 4 bases, and 5 bases separated the two germline ends. In germline, CDR1 is SGHDT, CDR2 YYEEEE. CDR3 nucleotides: TGTGCCAGCAGCTACAGGTACGAGCAGTACTTC. Protein: CASSYRYEQYF. The full variable domain, completed using reference TRBV5-6 and TRBJ2-7, is DAGVTQSPTHLIKTRGQQVTLRCSPKSGHDTVSWYQQALGQGPQFIFQYYEEEERQRGNFPDRFSGHQFPNYSSELNVNALLLGDSALYLCASSYRYEQYFGPGTRLTVT.

This clone was recorded at least ten times. The chain employs TRBV2 and TRBJ2-7; perhaps TRBD1 as D (6 bases). The CDR3 spans 13 residues. Germline V lookup: CDR1 SNHLY, CDR2 FYNNEI. Trimming removed 4 bases at V and 3 bases at J, with 10 bases between. CDR3 bases: TGTGCCAGCAGTGCATACAGGGACTACGAGCAGTACTTC. It specifies CASSAYRDYEQYF.

Ten or more counts support this clone. The chain couples TRBV24-1 to TRBJ1-2; no reliable D call. The germline V gene has CDR1 KGHDR and CDR2 SFDVKD. The V and J ends lost 2 bases and 9 bases respectively, with 9 bases between them. This CDR3 contains 12 residues. CDR3 loop: CATSDSQKSYTF. Here the CDR3 DNA reads TGTGCCACCAGTGATTCCCAGAAAAGCTACACCTTC.

Ten or more counts support this clone. Other DNA sequences of this sample code for an identical CDR3. The chain is built from TRBV20-1 and TRBJ2-7; D remains ambiguous. The CDR3 consists of 11 residues. Germline V gene lookup returns CDR1 DFQATT and CDR2 SNEGSKA (reference sequence). V was pared by 3 bases and J by 2 bases, with 5 bases between. The CDR3 DNA follows: TGCAGTGCTAGGTTAACCTACGAGCAGTACTTC. This sequence encodes CSARLTYEQYF.

This clone was detected ten times or more. The V and J genes are TRBV12-3 or TRBV12-4 and TRBJ2-1; D unresolved. Trimming took 0 bases from V and 10 from J, leaving 4 bases between them. The CDR3 contains 11 residues. In nucleotides, the CDR3 is TGTGCCAGCAGTTTAGCGGTAGAGCAGTTCTTC. Translated, it gives CASSLAVEQFF.